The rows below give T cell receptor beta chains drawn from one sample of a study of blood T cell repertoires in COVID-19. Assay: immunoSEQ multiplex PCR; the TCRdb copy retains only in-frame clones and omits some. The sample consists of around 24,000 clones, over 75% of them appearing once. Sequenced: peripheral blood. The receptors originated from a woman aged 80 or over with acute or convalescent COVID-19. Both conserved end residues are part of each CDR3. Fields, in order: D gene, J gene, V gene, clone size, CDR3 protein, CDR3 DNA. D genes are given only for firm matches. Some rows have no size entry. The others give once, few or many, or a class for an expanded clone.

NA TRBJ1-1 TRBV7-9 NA CASSSKQGTEAFF TGTGCCAGCAGCTCCAAGCAGGGCACTGAAGCTTTCTTT
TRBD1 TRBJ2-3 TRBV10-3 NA CAISRGHGTDTQYF TGTGCCATCAGTAGGGGGCACGGCACAGATACGCAGTATTTT
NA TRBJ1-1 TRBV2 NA CASSEDSNTEAFF TGTGCCAGCAGTGAAGACTCGAACACTGAAGCTTTCTTT
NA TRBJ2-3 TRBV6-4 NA CASSVGETDTQYF TGTGCCAGCTCAGTTGGGGAGACGGATACGCAGTATTTT
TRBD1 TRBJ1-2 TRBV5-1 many CASSSGQGGSYTF TGCGCCAGCAGTTCCGGACAGGGTGGTAGCTACACCTTC
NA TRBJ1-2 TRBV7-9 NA CASSLRDTAHYGYTF TGTGCCAGCAGCTTACGGGACACCGCCCACTATGGCTACACCTTC
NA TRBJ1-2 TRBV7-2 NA CASSLVPGEVGYTF TGTGCCAGCAGCTTAGTTCCGGGGGAGGTTGGCTACACCTTC
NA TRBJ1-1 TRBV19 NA CASSSGRETEAFF TGTGCCAGTAGTTCAGGGAGGGAAACTGAAGCTTTCTTT
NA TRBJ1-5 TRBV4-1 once CASSQGGESNQPQHF TGCGCCAGCAGCCAAGGGGGCGAGAGCAATCAGCCCCAGCATTTT
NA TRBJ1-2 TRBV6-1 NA CASSEGDGYTF TGTGCCAGCAGTGAGGGCGATGGCTACACCTTC
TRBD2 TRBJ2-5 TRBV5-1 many CASSLEGTRVETQYF TGCGCCAGCAGCTTGGAGGGGACTAGAGTGGAGACCCAGTACTTC
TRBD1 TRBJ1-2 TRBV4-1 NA CASSQTTGGVGYTF TGCGCCAGCAGCCAGACGACAGGGGGCGTTGGCTACACCTTC
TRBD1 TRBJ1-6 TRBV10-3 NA CAIGQGSNSPLHF TGTGCCATAGGACAGGGAAGTAATTCACCCCTCCACTTT
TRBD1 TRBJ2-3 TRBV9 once CASSVGTGTGDTQYF TGTGCCAGCAGCGTAGGGACAGGGACCGGAGATACGCAGTATTTT
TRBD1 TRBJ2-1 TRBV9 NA CASSRDSVKNEQFF TGTGCCAGCAGCCGGGACAGCGTTAAGAATGAGCAGTTCTTC
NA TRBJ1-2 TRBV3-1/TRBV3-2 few CASRAQENYGYTF TGTGCCAGCAGAGCACAGGAGAACTATGGCTACACCTTC
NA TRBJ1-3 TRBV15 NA CATSRRDPSGNTIYF TGTGCCACCAGCCGGCGGGATCCCTCTGGAAACACCATATATTTT
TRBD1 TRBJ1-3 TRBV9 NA CASSVDRGLSGNTIYF TGTGCCAGCAGCGTTGACAGGGGGTTATCTGGAAACACCATATATTTT
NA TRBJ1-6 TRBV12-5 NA CASGRDWNSPLHF TGTGCTAGTGGTCGAGATTGGAATTCACCCCTCCACTTT
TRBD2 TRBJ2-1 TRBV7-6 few CASSLESGAYNEQFF TGTGCCAGCAGCTTAGAAAGCGGGGCTTACAATGAGCAGTTCTTC
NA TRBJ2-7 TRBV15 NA CATSSPQGLYEQYF TGTGCCACCAGCAGCCCTCAGGGGCTTTACGAGCAGTACTTC
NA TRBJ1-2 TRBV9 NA CASSVDPRTGGYTF TGTGCCAGCAGCGTAGATCCGAGGACGGGGGGCTACACCTTC
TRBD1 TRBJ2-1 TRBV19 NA CASSIGTGRLYNEQFF TGTGCCAGTAGTATAGGGACAGGGAGGCTCTACAATGAGCAGTTCTTC
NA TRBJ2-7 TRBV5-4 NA CASSLRQENEQYF TGTGCCAGCAGCTTACGACAAGAGAACGAGCAGTACTTC
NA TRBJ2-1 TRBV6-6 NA CASPPSPGEPYNEQFF TGTGCCAGCCCTCCTTCCCCGGGGGAACCCTACAATGAGCAGTTCTTC
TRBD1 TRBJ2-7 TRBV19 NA CASSPRQGAYEQYF TGTGCCAGTAGTCCCCGACAGGGGGCCTACGAGCAGTACTTC
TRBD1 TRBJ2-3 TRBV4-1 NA CASSLPPRTGDTDTQYF TGCGCCAGCAGCCTACCGCCCCGGACAGGGGACACAGATACGCAGTATTTT
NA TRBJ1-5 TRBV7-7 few CASSSRDIITGQPQHF TGTGCTAGCAGCTCCCGGGACATCATAACGGGGCAGCCCCAGCATTTT
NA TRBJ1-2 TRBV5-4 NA CASSPGQKINYGYTF TGTGCCAGCAGTCCCGGACAGAAGATTAACTATGGCTACACCTTC
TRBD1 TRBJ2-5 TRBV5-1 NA CASSAGTGSGISQYF TGCGCCAGCAGCGCCGGGACAGGGTCCGGGATCTCCCAGTACTTC
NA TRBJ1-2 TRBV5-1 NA CASSWGGTRGYTF TGCGCCAGCAGCTGGGGAGGTACTCGGGGCTACACCTTC
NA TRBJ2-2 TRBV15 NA CATSRAREEGGELFF TGTGCCACCAGCAGAGCCAGGGAGGAGGGCGGGGAGCTGTTTTTT
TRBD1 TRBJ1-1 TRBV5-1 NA CASSLRGTGDRVDAFF TGCGCCAGCAGCTTGAGGGGGACAGGGGATCGGGTCGACGCTTTCTTT
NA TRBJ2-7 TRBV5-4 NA CASSGGLQSSYEQYF TGTGCCAGCAGCGGGGGACTCCAGAGCTCCTACGAGCAGTACTTC
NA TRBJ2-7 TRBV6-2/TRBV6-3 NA CASSYGANYEQYF TGTGCCAGCAGTTACGGGGCAAATTACGAGCAGTACTTC
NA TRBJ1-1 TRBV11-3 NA CASSADSWNTEAFF TGTGCCAGCAGCGCGGACAGCTGGAACACTGAAGCTTTCTTT
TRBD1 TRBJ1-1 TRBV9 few CASSSQGWGQGAEAFF TGTGCCAGCAGCTCCCAAGGGTGGGGACAGGGGGCCGAAGCTTTCTTT
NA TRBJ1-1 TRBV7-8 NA CASSLGEDTEAFF TGTGCCAGCAGCTTAGGCGAAGACACTGAAGCTTTCTTT
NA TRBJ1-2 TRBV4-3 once CASSSEIESNYGYTF TGCGCCAGCAGCAGTGAGATTGAATCTAACTATGGCTACACCTTC
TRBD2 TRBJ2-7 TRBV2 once CASGGLAVSYEQYF TGTGCCAGCGGGGGACTAGCGGTCTCCTACGAGCAGTACTTC
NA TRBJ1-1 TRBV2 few CASSPTGTNTEAFF TGTGCCAGCAGCCCTACAGGGACGAACACTGAAGCTTTCTTT
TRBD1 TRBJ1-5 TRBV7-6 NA CASRSGQGSNQPQHF TGTGCCAGCAGATCGGGACAGGGTAGCAATCAGCCCCAGCATTTT
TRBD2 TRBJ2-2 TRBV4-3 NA CASSQTLAGAGPGELFF TGCGCCAGCAGCCAAACGCTAGCGGGAGCGGGTCCCGGGGAGCTGTTTTTT
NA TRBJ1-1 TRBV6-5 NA CASSSREGNTEAFF TGTGCCAGCAGTAGCAGGGAGGGGAACACTGAAGCTTTCTTT
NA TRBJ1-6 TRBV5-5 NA CASSAAGSSYNSPLHF TGTGCCAGCAGCGCCGCGGGAAGCTCCTATAATTCACCCCTCCACTTT
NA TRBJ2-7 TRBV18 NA CASSSTDYEQYF TGTGCCAGCTCATCGACAGACTACGAGCAGTACTTC
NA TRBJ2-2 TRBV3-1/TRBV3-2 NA CASSRVAELANTGELFF TGTGCCAGCAGCCGTGTCGCGGAACTCGCGAACACCGGGGAGCTGTTTTTT
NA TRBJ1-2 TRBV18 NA CASSPFRGDGYTF TGTGCCAGCTCACCATTCAGGGGAGATGGCTACACCTTC
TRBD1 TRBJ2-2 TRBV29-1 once CSAAQGAAGELFF TGCAGCGCCGCCCAGGGGGCGGCCGGGGAGCTGTTTTTT
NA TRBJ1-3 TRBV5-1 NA CASRDSTQGFSGNTIYF TGCGCCAGCAGAGATTCAACTCAGGGGTTCTCTGGAAACACCATATATTTT
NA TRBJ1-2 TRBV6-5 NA CASSYSRRGYGYTF TGTGCCAGCAGTTACTCGAGGAGGGGATATGGCTACACCTTC
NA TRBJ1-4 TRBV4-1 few CASSQERTAEKLFF TGCGCCAGCAGCCAAGAAAGGACAGCCGAAAAACTGTTTTTT
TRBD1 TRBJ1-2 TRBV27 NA CASSSTGTGGGVGGYTF TGTGCCAGCAGTTCCACCGGGACAGGGGGTGGAGTGGGTGGCTACACCTTC
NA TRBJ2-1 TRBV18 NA CASSPPFPDNEQFF TGTGCCAGCTCACCACCTTTCCCCGACAATGAGCAGTTCTTC
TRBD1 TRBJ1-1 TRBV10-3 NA CAITATGMNTEAFF TGTGCCATCACCGCGACAGGGATGAACACTGAAGCTTTCTTT
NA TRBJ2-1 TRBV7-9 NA CASSHGLASEQFF TGTGCCAGCAGCCACGGACTCGCCAGTGAGCAGTTCTTC
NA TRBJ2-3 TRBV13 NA CASSDIGGGQGTDTQYF TGTGCCAGCAGCGATATCGGCGGGGGCCAAGGGACAGATACGCAGTATTTT
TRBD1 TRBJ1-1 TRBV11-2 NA CASSLPTGGTEAFF TGTGCCAGCAGCCTCCCGACAGGGGGCACTGAAGCTTTCTTT
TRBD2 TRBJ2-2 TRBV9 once CASSSGTSGRGDAGELFF TGTGCCAGCAGCTCCGGGACTAGCGGGAGAGGTGACGCCGGGGAGCTGTTTTTT